The entry below gives a single TCR beta chain sequence along with its context. What this receptor recognizes is not known. Base quality data are lacking; no much larger clone is found one base away. In the same sample, other DNA sequences code for this CDR3. The trial excluded patients who had a history of autoimmune disease or who were on systemic immunosuppression. In every dose cohort, peripheral blood was drawn for TCR sequencing at baseline, cycle 4 day 1, and cycle 7 day 1. The samples were drawn from a first-in-human, open-label, multicenter phase I dose-escalation trial of ivuxolimab. Adults with locally advanced or metastatic head and neck squamous cell, hepatocellular, melanoma or renal cell carcinoma were enrolled in the trial. Before TCR sequencing, CD4+ T cells and CD8+ T cells were sorted from peripheral blood as separate populations. These data come from a study of OX40 agonist ivuxolimab in advanced cancers. For the study in its entirety: Ivuxolimab, which targeted the costimulatory receptor OX40 (CD134), was an agonistic, fully human IgG2 monoclonal antibody. Intravenous ivuxolimab was administered to patients every 2 weeks at six dose levels: 0.01, 0.1, 0.3, 1.5, 3 and 10 mg/kg. Of the 50 to 55 dose-escalation patients, hepatocellular carcinoma was present in about 20, melanoma in approximately 15, renal cell carcinoma in 9 and head and neck cancer in 9. A male proportion of about 79% and a mean age of approximately 61 years, ranging from 23 to 79, were recorded for the dose-escalation cohort. Prior anti-PD-1, anti-PD-L1 or anti-CTLA-4 therapy was permitted, and checkpoint inhibitors had been received by under 50% of dose-escalation patients. Partial responses occurred in three dose-escalation patients, of whom one had hepatocellular carcinoma and two had cutaneous melanoma. Peripheral TCRbeta sequencing aimed to test whether ivuxolimab altered TCR sequence diversity and caused clonal T-cell expansion. The paper describes the monotherapy dose-escalation part (N ≈ 50 patients) of the phase I trial of ivuxolimab. General conclusions and limits of the study: In partial responders in the 0.1-3.0 mg/kg groups, normalized peripheral clonal expansion was found to be among the lowest, especially among CD8+ T cells. Low levels of normalized T-cell clonal expansion were also seen in some patients who did not respond. The antigen specificity of the clonally expanded peripheral T cells was not determined. At doses of 0.1 to 3.0 mg/kg, clonal expansion of both CD4+ and CD8+ blood T cells was observed from baseline to week 6. After ivuxolimab, CD8+ T cells had more expanded clones than CD4+ T cells on average.

For sequencing of the TCRbeta CDR3 region, genomic DNA was extracted from the sorted cells. TCRbeta CDR3 regions were sequenced using the immunoSEQ Assay. TCRdb retrieved this table from immuneACCESS and kept in-frame rearrangements only. Not all clones are present; in checked studies, unresolved V genes account for under half, and no reason is known for the remainder. The sample records 69,000 or so clones, 70% to 90% of which are singletons. Of the sample, about 0.6% is held by the ten largest clones. From the germline V gene (reference sequence), CDR1 is MNHEY and CDR2 is SMNVEV. Inclusive of the bounding cysteine and phenylalanine, the CDR3 is 13 residues long. Only CDR3 DNA is held: 39 bases, read in frame from base 1. For this chain, trimming is 6 bases at the V end and 2 bases at the J end, and the number of junction bases without a gene match is 2.

The chain joins TRBV27 to TRBJ2-3, and TRBD2 matches 7 of the central bases. Specimen: CD4+ or CD8+ T cells sorted from blood, collected in a trial of the OX40 agonist ivuxolimab. The sequence came from an adult with an advanced solid tumor such as melanoma, head and neck, liver or kidney cancer. CDR3 sequence: CASRRGSTDTQYF. The base sequence is TGTGCCAGCAGGCGGGGGTCCACAGATACGCAGTATTTT.